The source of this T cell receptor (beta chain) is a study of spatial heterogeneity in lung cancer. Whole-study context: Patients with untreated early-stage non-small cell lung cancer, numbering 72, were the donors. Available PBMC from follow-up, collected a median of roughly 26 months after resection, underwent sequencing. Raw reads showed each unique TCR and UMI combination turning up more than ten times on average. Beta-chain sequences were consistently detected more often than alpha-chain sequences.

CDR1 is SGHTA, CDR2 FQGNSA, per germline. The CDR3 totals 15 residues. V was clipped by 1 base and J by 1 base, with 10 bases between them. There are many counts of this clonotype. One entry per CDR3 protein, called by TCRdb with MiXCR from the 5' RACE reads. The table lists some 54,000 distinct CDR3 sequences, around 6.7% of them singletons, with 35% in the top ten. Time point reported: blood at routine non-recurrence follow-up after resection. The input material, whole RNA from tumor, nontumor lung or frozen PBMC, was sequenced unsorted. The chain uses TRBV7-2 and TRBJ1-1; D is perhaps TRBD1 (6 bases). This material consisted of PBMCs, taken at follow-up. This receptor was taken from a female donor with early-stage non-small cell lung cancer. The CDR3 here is CASSLGGGENTEAFF. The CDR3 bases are TGTGCCAGCAGCTTAGGAGGGGGGGAGAACACTGAAGCTTTCTTT.